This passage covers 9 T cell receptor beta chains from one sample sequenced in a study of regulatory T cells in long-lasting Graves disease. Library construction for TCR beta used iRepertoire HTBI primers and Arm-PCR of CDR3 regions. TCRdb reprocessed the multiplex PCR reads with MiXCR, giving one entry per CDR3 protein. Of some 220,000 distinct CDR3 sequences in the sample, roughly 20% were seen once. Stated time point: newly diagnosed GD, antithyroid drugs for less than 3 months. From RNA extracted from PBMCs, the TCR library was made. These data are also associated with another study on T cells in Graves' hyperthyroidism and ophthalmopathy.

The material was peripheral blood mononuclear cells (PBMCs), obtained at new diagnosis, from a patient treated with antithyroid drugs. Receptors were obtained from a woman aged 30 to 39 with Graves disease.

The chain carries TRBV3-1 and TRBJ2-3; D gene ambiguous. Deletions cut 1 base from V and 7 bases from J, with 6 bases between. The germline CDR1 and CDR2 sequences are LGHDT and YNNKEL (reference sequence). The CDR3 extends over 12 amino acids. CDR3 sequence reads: CASSQVVNTQYF. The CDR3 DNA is TGTGCCAGCAGCCAAGTGGTAAATACGCAGTATTTT.

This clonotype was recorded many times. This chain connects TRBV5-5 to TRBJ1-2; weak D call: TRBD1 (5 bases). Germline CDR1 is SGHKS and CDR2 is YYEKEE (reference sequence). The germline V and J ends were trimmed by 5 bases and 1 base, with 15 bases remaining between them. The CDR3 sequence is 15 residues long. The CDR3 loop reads CASRYVGGLNYGYTF. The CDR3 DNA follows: TGTGCCAGCAGGTACGTCGGGGGACTTAACTATGGCTACACCTTC.

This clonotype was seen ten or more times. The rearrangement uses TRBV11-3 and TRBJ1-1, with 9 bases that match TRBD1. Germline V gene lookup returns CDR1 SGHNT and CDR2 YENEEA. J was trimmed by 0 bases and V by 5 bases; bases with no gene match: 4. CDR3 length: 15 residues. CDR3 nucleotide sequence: TGTGCCAGCAGCCTCGGACAGGGGTTGAACACTGAAGCTTTCTTT. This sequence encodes CASSLGQGLNTEAFF. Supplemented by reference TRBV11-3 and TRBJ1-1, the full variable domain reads EAGVVQSPRYKIIEKKQPVAFWCNPISGHNTLYWYLQNLGQGPELLIRYENEEAVDDSQLPKDRFSAERLKGVDSTLKIQPAELGDSAVYLCASSLGQGLNTEAFFGQGTRLTVV.

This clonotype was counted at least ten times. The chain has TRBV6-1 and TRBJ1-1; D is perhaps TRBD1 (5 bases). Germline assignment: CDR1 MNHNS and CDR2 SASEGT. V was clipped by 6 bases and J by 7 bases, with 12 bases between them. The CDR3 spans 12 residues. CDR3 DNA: TGTGCCAGCAGGAACACGGGGGTTGAAGCTTTCTTT. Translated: CASRNTGVEAFF.

The CDR3 DNA reads as TGTGCCAGCAGTTCCTTTGGGCAGACCTACTCTGGGGCCAACGTCCTGACTTTC. This encodes CASSSFGQTYSGANVLTF. The genes are TRBV27 and TRBJ2-6; D unclear. Germline V gives CDR1 MNHEY, CDR2 SMNVEV (reference sequence). This CDR3 comprises 18 residues. Trimming removed 4 bases from V and 0 bases from J, with 16 bases in between.

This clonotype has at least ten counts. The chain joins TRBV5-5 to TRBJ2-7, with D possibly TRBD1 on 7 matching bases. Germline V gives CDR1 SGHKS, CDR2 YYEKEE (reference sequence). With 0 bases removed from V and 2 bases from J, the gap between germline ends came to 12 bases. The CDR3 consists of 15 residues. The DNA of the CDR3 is TGTGCCAGCAGCTTGGGCGGGACAGAGACCTACGAGCAGTACTTC. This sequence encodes CASSLGGTETYEQYF.

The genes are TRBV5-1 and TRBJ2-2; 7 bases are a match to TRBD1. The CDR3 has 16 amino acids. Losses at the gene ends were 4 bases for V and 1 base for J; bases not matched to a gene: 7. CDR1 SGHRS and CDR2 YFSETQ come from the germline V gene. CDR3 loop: CASSQLRTGNTGELFF. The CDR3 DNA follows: TGCGCCAGCAGCCAACTCCGGACAGGGAACACCGGGGAGCTGTTTTTT.

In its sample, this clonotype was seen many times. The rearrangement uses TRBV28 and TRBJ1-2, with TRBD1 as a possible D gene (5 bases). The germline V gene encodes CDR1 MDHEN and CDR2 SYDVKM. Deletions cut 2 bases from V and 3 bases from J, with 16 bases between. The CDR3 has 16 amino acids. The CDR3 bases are TGTGCCAGCAGTTTAAGTGGTCGGGGGGACTACTATGGCTACACCTTC. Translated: CASSLSGRGDYYGYTF.

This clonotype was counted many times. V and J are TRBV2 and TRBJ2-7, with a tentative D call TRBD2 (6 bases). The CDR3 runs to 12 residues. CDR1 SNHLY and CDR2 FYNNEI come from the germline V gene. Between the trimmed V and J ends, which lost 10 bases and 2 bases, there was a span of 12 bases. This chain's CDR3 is CAIVRRAYEQYF. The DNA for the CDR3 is TGTGCCATCGTGAGGAGGGCCTACGAGCAGTACTTC.